A selection of T cell receptor beta chains follows, all from one sample in a study of cytomegalovirus exposure and HLA in healthy donors. Profiled with immunoSEQ multiplex PCR; TCRdb holds only in-frame clones, not every one. The sample yields 70,000 or so clones, 94% seen once. Material: PBMCs. All receptors derive from a woman in her late teens or twenties in good health and CMV-seronegative. Both conserved end residues are part of each CDR3. The D gene is left open where the match is weak. A row's size may be missing; if present it is once, few, many or a size class.

size	length	V	D	J	CDR3	DNA
NA	15	TRBV11-2	NA	TRBJ2-1	CASTLDYPKYNEQFF	TGTGCCAGCACCTTAGACTACCCAAAATACAATGAGCAGTTCTTC
NA	14	TRBV6-1	TRBD1	TRBJ1-6	CASRGDREISPLHF	TGTGCCAGCAGGGGGGACAGGGAGATTTCACCCCTCCACTTT
NA	14	TRBV2	NA	TRBJ1-6	CASRKQTSPSPLHF	TGTGCCAGCAGAAAACAGACATCTCCTTCACCCCTCCACTTT
NA	13	TRBV11-2	NA	TRBJ1-1	CASSWAWNTEAFF	TGTGCCAGCAGCTGGGCCTGGAACACTGAAGCTTTCTTT
NA	13	TRBV7-8	NA	TRBJ1-2	CASSQRGGEGYTF	TGTGCCAGCAGCCAAAGAGGGGGGGAAGGCTACACCTTC
NA	18	TRBV7-8	TRBD2	TRBJ2-3	CASSLGRFRGGPTDTQYF	TGTGCCAGCAGCTTAGGTCGTTTTCGGGGGGGGCCCACAGATACGCAGTATTTT
NA	13	TRBV11-2	TRBD1	TRBJ2-7	CASSSDRPREQYF	TGTGCCAGCAGTTCGGACAGGCCTAGGGAGCAGTACTTC
NA	13	TRBV28	NA	TRBJ1-1	CASTILRDTEAFF	TGTGCCAGCACCATATTACGGGACACTGAAGCTTTCTTT
NA	16	TRBV6-4	TRBD2	TRBJ2-1	CASSDDPGLASDEQFF	TGTGCCAGCAGTGACGATCCGGGACTAGCCTCCGATGAGCAGTTCTTC
NA	15	TRBV7-2	NA	TRBJ2-3	CASSGVGGGPGTQYF	TGTGCCAGCAGTGGGGTAGGGGGGGGGCCTGGTACGCAGTATTTT
NA	12	TRBV28	NA	TRBJ1-2	CASTSGGGGYTF	TGTGCCAGCACCTCGGGGGGTGGAGGCTACACCTTC
NA	15	TRBV14	NA	TRBJ1-1	CASSPLGGVYTEAFF	TGTGCCAGCAGCCCCCTAGGGGGGGTATACACTGAAGCTTTCTTT
NA	13	TRBV29-1	TRBD2	TRBJ2-5	CSVGVAGRETQYF	TGCAGCGTTGGAGTAGCGGGAAGAGAGACCCAGTACTTC
NA	15	TRBV2	NA	TRBJ1-1	CASSEMGGTYTEAFF	TGTGCCAGCAGTGAAATGGGGGGAACCTACACTGAAGCTTTCTTT
once	18	TRBV7-2	NA	TRBJ2-7	CASSLVTLARSRSYEQYF	TGTGCCAGCAGCTTAGTCACCTTGGCCAGATCCAGAAGCTACGAGCAGTACTTC
NA	16	TRBV12-5	NA	TRBJ1-2	CASGLGQFQSNYGYTF	TGTGCTAGTGGTTTAGGACAGTTCCAGTCTAACTATGGCTACACCTTC
NA	14	TRBV27	TRBD1	TRBJ2-2	CASSMTGMGGELFF	TGTGCCAGCAGTATGACAGGGATGGGCGGGGAGCTGTTTTTT
NA	16	TRBV6-1	NA	TRBJ2-6	CASSVQVERSANVLTF	TGTGCCAGCAGTGTTCAAGTTGAGCGGTCAGCCAACGTCCTGACTTTC
NA	15	TRBV7-9	TRBD1	TRBJ2-2	CASRQWQGDTGELFF	TGTGCCAGCAGGCAATGGCAGGGGGACACCGGGGAGCTGTTTTTT
NA	17	TRBV4-1	TRBD1	TRBJ1-2	CASRPSGGAGLNYGYTF	TGCGCCAGCAGACCTTCAGGGGGCGCTGGCCTAAACTATGGCTACACCTTC
NA	15	TRBV5-6	TRBD2	TRBJ2-3	CASSSPGRLADTQYF	TGTGCCAGCAGCTCACCCGGCCGACTAGCGGATACGCAGTATTTT
NA	15	TRBV2	TRBD2	TRBJ2-7	CASSDPSGIAYEQYF	TGTGCCAGCAGTGATCCAAGCGGGATCGCCTACGAGCAGTACTTC
NA	14	TRBV4-3	NA	TRBJ2-3	CASSQDLRTDTQYF	TGCGCCAGCAGCCAAGATCTGAGAACAGATACGCAGTATTTT
NA	14	TRBV9	TRBD1	TRBJ2-3	CASSAGGTADTQYF	TGTGCCAGCAGCGCAGGGGGTACGGCAGATACGCAGTATTTT
NA	15	TRBV19	NA	TRBJ2-2	CASSIGTAYTGELFF	TGTGCCAGTAGTATAGGGACAGCTTACACCGGGGAGCTGTTTTTT
NA	15	TRBV4-2	NA	TRBJ2-7	CASSHVLDSSYEQYF	TGTGCCAGCAGCCATGTTTTGGACAGCTCCTACGAGCAGTACTTC
once	15	TRBV7-6	TRBD1	TRBJ2-7	CASSLGVGQTYEQYF	TGTGCCAGCAGCTTAGGCGTGGGACAGACCTACGAGCAGTACTTC